Listed here are 20 T cell receptor beta chains from one sample, sequenced in a study of blood T cell repertoires in COVID-19. Libraries were prepared by immunoSEQ multiplex PCR; TCRdb keeps only in-frame clonotypes and omits some of them. Found here are around 200,000 clones, 86% of them singletons; the top ten hold 5% to 7%. Input material: PBMCs or T cells enriched from blood (not recorded which). These receptors came from a man aged 35 to 55 with acute COVID-19.

The table lists this clone with a few counts. The chain uses TRBV28 and TRBJ2-3, with 8 positions matching TRBD2. The CDR3 contains 16 residues. Germline V lookup: CDR1 MDHEN, CDR2 SYDVKM. The junction had 10 bases not matched to a gene; V was cut back by 1 base and J by 7 bases. CDR3 protein: CASSLSSGGPGNTQYF. CDR3 coding DNA: TGTGCCAGCAGTTTATCTTCGGGAGGGCCTGGGAATACGCAGTATTTT.

The rearrangement joins TRBV5-4 to TRBJ2-3, with 8 positions matching TRBD2. The length of the CDR3 is 16 residues. The V gene's germline CDR1 is SGHNT and CDR2 YYREEE (reference sequence). With 2 bases clipped from V and 5 bases from J, the junction kept 10 bases outside the gene matches. The DNA for the CDR3 is TGTGCCAGCAGCTTCGGTAGCGGGACGGCCGGAGATACGCAGTATTTT. Amino acid sequence: CASSFGSGTAGDTQYF.

The V and J genes are TRBV6-5 and TRBJ2-7, with D tentatively TRBD2 (6 bases). The CDR3 covers 15 residues. In germline, CDR1 is MNHEY, CDR2 SVGAGI. Trimming took 0 bases from V and 2 from J, leaving 11 bases between them. CDR3: CASSYSRGKAYEQYF. The CDR3, as DNA: TGTGCCAGCAGTTACTCTCGGGGGAAGGCCTACGAGCAGTACTTC.

The V call is TRBV7-2, the J call TRBJ1-1; D is undetermined. This CDR3 comprises 13 residues. Trimming removed 2 bases from V and 4 bases from J, with 8 bases in between. Germline loops: CDR1 SGHTA, CDR2 FQGNSA. CDR3 sequence: CASSLYSITEAFF. CDR3 in DNA: TGTGCCAGCAGCTTATACTCGATCACTGAAGCTTTCTTT. Full variable domain (outside the CDR3, taken from reference TRBV7-2 and TRBJ1-1): GAGVSQSPSNKVTEKGKDVELRCDPISGHTALYWYRQSLGQGLEFLIYFQGNSAPDKSGLPSDRFSAERTGGSVSTLTIQRTQQEDSAVYLCASSLYSITEAFFGQGTRLTVV.

The chain recombines TRBV27 with TRBJ2-1; perhaps TRBD2 as D (6 bases). Germline CDR1 and CDR2: MNHEY and SMNVEV (reference sequence). V lost 1 base to trimming and J lost 1 base, with 11 bases between them. This CDR3 is built from 16 residues. The CDR3, as DNA: TGTGCCAGCAGTTTATATTTGGGGGGTTCCTACAATGAGCAGTTCTTC. Protein: CASSLYLGGSYNEQFF.

This clone has only one observation. The chain recombines TRBV7-9 with TRBJ1-5; 7 bases are a match to TRBD1. This CDR3 is built from 17 residues. Per the germline V gene, CDR1 is SEHNR and CDR2 is FQNEAQ (reference sequence). With 2 bases clipped from V and 1 base from J, the junction kept 8 bases outside the gene matches. Written as DNA, the CDR3 is TGTGCCAGCAGCTTAAGTCCGGGACAGTTAAGCAATCAGCCCCAGCATTTT. This gives the protein CASSLSPGQLSNQPQHF.

On this clone itself: Other DNA sequences in this sample translate to the same CDR3. The chain recombines TRBV20-1 with TRBJ1-2; TRBD1 aligns across 9 bases. The germline CDR1 and CDR2 sequences are DFQATT and SNEGSKA (reference sequence). The trim removed 3 bases at V and 8 bases at J, leaving 10 bases unmatched. This CDR3 contains 14 residues. CDR3 in amino acids: CSASETGQGTGYTF. As DNA, the CDR3 is TGCAGTGCTAGTGAAACGGGACAGGGTACCGGCTACACCTTC.

The chain recombines TRBV30 with TRBJ1-2; 9 bases line up with TRBD1. J was trimmed by 7 bases and V by 2 bases; bases with no gene match: 8. Germline CDR1 reads GTSNPN; CDR2 reads SVGIG (reference sequence). The CDR3 length is 14 residues. CDR3 region: CAWSSGTGLSGYTF. The CDR3 DNA sequence: TGTGCCTGGAGTTCGGGGACAGGGCTTAGTGGCTACACCTTC. The variable domain in full, with the rest retrieved from reference TRBV30 and TRBJ1-2, is SQTIHQWPATLVQPVGSPLSLECTVEGTSNPNLYWYRQAAGRGLQLLFYSVGIGQISSEVPQNLSASRPQDRQFILSSKKLLLSDSGFYLCAWSSGTGLSGYTFGSGTRLTVV.

The rearrangement joins TRBV10-3 to TRBJ1-1, with D possibly TRBD1 on 5 matching bases. Germline V lookup: CDR1 ENHRY, CDR2 SYGVKD. The germline V and J ends were trimmed by 3 bases and 10 bases, with 18 bases remaining between them. The CDR3 runs to 14 residues. CDR3 residues: CAISDPEQGESAFF. DNA of the CDR3: TGTGCCATCAGTGACCCGGAGCAGGGTGAATCAGCTTTCTTT.

This clone is large within its sample. The genes are TRBV29-1 and TRBJ2-7; TRBD2 aligns across 11 bases. CDR3 length equals 15 residues. The junction had 6 bases not matched to a gene; V was cut back by 2 bases and J by 3 bases. Germline CDR1 is SQVTM and CDR2 is ANQGSEA. CDR3 DNA sequence: TGCAGCGTTGAACTAGCGGGAGGTAAAAACTACGAGCAGTACTTC. Residues: CSVELAGGKNYEQYF.

This chain joins TRBV3-1 (or the pseudogene TRBV3-2) and TRBJ2-1; 7 nucleotides match TRBD2. V was pared by 5 bases and J by 9 bases, with 10 bases of the junction left unmatched. The CDR3 length is 14 residues. Germline-derived CDR1 and CDR2 are LGHDT and YNNKEL (reference sequence). In nucleotides, the CDR3 is TGTGCCAGCAGCGGACTAGGGGCGCTGCCTGAGCAGTTCTTC. Translation gives CASSGLGALPEQFF.

The chain joins TRBV30 to TRBJ2-7; perhaps TRBD2 as D (5 bases). V was cut by 1 base and J by 5 bases, with 18 bases left in between. Germline CDR1 GTSNPN, CDR2 SVGIG (reference sequence). This CDR3 spans 15 amino acids. The CDR3 sequence: CAWSEIGVYLHEQYF. Here the CDR3 DNA reads TGTGCCTGGAGTGAAATCGGGGTGTATCTTCACGAGCAGTACTTC.

The V and J genes are TRBV5-1 and TRBJ2-3, with 7 bases that match TRBD2. The germline V gene encodes CDR1 SGHRS and CDR2 YFSETQ. V lost 7 bases and J lost 2; bases outside the gene matches: 10. The CDR3 is 15 amino acids. As DNA, the CDR3 is TGCGCCAGCCGACTAGCCCCGAACCCCACAGATACGCAGTATTTT. As protein: CASRLAPNPTDTQYF.

The V and J genes are TRBV28 and TRBJ2-2; no clear D gene. This CDR3 comprises 15 residues. Germline loops: CDR1 MDHEN, CDR2 SYDVKM. V lost 4 bases and J 3 bases, leaving 12 bases between the germline ends. In DNA, the CDR3 is TGTGCCAGCAGTTCACCGGTACCATACACCGGGGAGCTGTTTTTT. Amino acid sequence: CASSSPVPYTGELFF.

The chain couples TRBV28 to TRBJ2-1; 13 nucleotides align to TRBD2. The CDR3 totals 16 residues. Germline V lookup: CDR1 MDHEN, CDR2 SYDVKM. The J segment lost 4 bases and the V segment lost 7 bases, leaving 7 bases of the junction unmatched. As DNA, the CDR3 is TGTGCCAGCAAACTAGCGGGGGGGGTGAGTTACAATGAGCAGTTCTTC. This gives the protein CASKLAGGVSYNEQFF.

Of note for this clone: Its ends do not fully match the called genes, so a read error is possible. The rearrangement uses TRBV7-7 and TRBJ2-2; possible D gene TRBD1, 5 bases. The CDR3 runs 15 residues. Germline V CDR1 and CDR2: SSHAT, FNYEAQ (reference sequence). The chain's CDR3 is CASSSQGPYTGELFF. Written as DNA, the CDR3 is TGTGCTAGCAGCTCCCAGGGTCCCTACACCGGGGAGCTGTTTTTT.

This sequence joins TRBV10-1 and TRBJ1-1; possibly TRBD1 for D (6 bases). The V end was cut by 7 bases, the J end by 1 base, with 10 bases between. The CDR3 is made up of 13 amino acids. Germline CDR1 reads WNHNN; CDR2 reads SYGVQD (reference sequence). As DNA, the CDR3 is TGCGCCAGCACGGGGACAAAGAACACTGAAGCTTTCTTT. Translation gives CASTGTKNTEAFF.

The chain couples TRBV10-3 to TRBJ2-5, with TRBD2 as a possible D gene (5 bases). Germline loops: CDR1 ENHRY, CDR2 SYGVKD. This CDR3 region has 16 residues. Trimming left V 3 bases short and J 1 base short, with 15 bases between. CDR3 residues: CAISDLLESGQETQYF. CDR3 coding DNA: TGTGCCATCAGTGACCTCTTGGAGAGCGGCCAAGAGACCCAGTACTTC.

CDR3 nucleotide sequence: TGTGCCAGCAGCTCAACGGGGGGTGGCTACACCTTC. This gives the protein CASSSTGGGYTF. The chain carries TRBV7-9 and TRBJ1-2; D is possibly TRBD1 (5 bases). V was shortened by 4 bases and J by 7 bases, with 10 bases between the two germline ends. Germline CDR1 reads SEHNR; CDR2 reads FQNEAQ (reference sequence). The CDR3 has 12 amino acids.

The chain is built from TRBV30 and TRBJ2-1; D is ambiguous. Germline V gene sequence: CDR1 GTSNPN, CDR2 SVGIG (reference sequence). The CDR3 has 11 residues. Trimming removed 4 bases at V and 6 bases at J, with 7 bases between. The CDR3, as DNA: TGTGCCTGGATACGGGTCAATGAGCAGTTCTTC. Amino acid sequence: CAWIRVNEQFF.